A selection of T cell receptor beta chains follows, all from one sample in a study of Graves' ophthalmopathy and Graves' hyperthyroidism. TCRdb independently ran MiXCR on the multiplex PCR reads; one entry per CDR3 protein. The sample carries 650,000 to 900,000 distinct CDR3 sequences, roughly two fifths recorded once. What was sequenced was peripheral blood. Receptors originate from an adult man with Graves' ophthalmopathy. Both conserved end residues are part of each CDR3.

len,j_gene,v_gene,CDR3aa
13,TRBJ1-2,TRBV2,CASTERPIYGYTF
13,TRBJ2-7,TRBV9,CASSATGDYEQYF
15,TRBJ2-7,TRBV7-9,CASSQRTGGSYEQYF
13,TRBJ1-2,TRBV5-8,CASSLGPGGGYTF
14,TRBJ1-1,TRBV19,CASSIPGLAGGAFF
15,TRBJ2-6,TRBV2,CASSSSWRGSYVLTF
13,TRBJ1-1,TRBV29-1,CRRRQGLDTEAFF
17,TRBJ1-2,TRBV7-9,CASSPGGAGSPNYGYTF
16,TRBJ2-5,TRBV20-1,CSASDSGFDLEETQHF
15,TRBJ1-6,TRBV6-5,CASSFSGDGVSPLHF